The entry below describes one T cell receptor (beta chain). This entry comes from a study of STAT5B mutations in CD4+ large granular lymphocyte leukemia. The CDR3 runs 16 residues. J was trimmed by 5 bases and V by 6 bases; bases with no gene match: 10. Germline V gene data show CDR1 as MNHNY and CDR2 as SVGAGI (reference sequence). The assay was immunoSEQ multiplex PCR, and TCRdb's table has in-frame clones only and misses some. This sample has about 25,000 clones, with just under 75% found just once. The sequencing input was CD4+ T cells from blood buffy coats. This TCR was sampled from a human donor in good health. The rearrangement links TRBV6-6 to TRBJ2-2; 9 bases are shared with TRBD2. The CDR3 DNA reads TGTGCCAGCAGATCCCGCGGTAGCGGGGGTACCGGGGAGCTGTTTTTT. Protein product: CASRSRGSGGTGELFF.